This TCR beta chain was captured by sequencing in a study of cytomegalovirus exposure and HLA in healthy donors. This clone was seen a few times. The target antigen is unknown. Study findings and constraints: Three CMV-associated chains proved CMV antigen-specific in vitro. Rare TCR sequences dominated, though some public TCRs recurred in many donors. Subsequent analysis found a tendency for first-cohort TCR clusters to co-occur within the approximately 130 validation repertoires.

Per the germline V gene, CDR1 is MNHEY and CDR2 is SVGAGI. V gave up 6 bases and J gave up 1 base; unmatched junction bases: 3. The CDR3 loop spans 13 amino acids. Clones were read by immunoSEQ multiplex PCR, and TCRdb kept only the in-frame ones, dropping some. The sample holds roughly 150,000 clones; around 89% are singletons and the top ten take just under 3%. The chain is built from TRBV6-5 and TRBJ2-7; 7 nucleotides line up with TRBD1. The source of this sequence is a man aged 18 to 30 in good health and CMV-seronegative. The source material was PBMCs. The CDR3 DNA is TGTGCCAGCAGCCAGGGACAGTCCTACGAGCAGTACTTC. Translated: CASSQGQSYEQYF.